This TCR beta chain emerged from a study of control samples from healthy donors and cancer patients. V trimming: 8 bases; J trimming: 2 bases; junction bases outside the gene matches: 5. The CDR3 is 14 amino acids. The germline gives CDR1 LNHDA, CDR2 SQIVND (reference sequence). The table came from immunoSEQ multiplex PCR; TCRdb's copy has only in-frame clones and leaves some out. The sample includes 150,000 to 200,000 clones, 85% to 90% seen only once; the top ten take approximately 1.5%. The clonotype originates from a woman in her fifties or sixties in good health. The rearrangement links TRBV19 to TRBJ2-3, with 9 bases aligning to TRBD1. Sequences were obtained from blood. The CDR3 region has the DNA TGTGCCAGTCAAAGGACAGGGGTCACAGATACGCAGTATTTT. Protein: CASQRTGVTDTQYF. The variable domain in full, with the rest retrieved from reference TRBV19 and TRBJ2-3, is DGGITQSPKYLFRKEGQNVTLSCEQNLNHDAMYWYRQDPGQGLRLIYYSQIVNDFQKGDIAEGYSVSREKKESFPLTVTSAQKNPTAFYLCASQRTGVTDTQYFGPGTRLTVL.